In this sample, the clone carrying this TCR beta chain turned up a few times. Its antigen is not known. RNA extraction and reverse transcription yielded cDNA as sequencing template. Sequencing was performed with immunoSEQ multiplex PCR; in TCRdb, only in-frame clones are kept and a portion is missing. The profile shows about 150,000 clones, over 45% of them singletons. This record belongs to a study of CD8+ T cells in alopecia areata. Study in general: Each day, treated patients took oral tofacitinib twice, at 5 to 10 mg per dose. Points from the study as a whole: Relative to mice, TCR sharing across patients was less clear, a difference possibly HLA-related.

This CDR3 is built from 14 residues. In germline, CDR1 is SQVTM, CDR2 ANQGSEA. With 4 bases removed from V and 3 bases from J, the gap between germline ends came to 15 bases. The chain uses TRBV29-1 and TRBJ2-5, with a possible D match to TRBD1 (5 bases). The receptor comes from a human donor with alopecia areata. Sequenced sample: CD4+ T cells sorted from blood. This CDR3 is CSVGGRTPEETQYF. For the CDR3, the DNA is TGCAGCGTTGGGGGCAGGACACCCGAAGAGACCCAGTACTTC.